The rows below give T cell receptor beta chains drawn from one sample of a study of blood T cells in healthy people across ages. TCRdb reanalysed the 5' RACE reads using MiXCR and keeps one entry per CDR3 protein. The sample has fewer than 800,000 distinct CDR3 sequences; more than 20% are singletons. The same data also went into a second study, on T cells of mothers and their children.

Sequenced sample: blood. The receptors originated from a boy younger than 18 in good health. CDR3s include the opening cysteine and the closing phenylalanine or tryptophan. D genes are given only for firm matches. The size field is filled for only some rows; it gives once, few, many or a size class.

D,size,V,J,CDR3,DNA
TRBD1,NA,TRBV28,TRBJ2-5,CASSLRAPGGGETQYF,TGTGCCAGCAGTTTACGAGCCCCAGGGGGTGGGGAGACCCAGTACTTC
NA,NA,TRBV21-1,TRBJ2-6,CASSNSRRETSGANVLTF,TGTGCCAGCAGCAACTCTCGGCGGGAGACCTCTGGGGCCAACGTCCTGACTTTC
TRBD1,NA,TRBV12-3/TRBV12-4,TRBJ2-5,CASSDRVEETQYF,TGTGCCAGCAGTGACAGGGTAGAAGAGACCCAGTACTTC
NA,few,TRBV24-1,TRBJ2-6,CATSDPHSGANVLTF,TGTGCCACCAGTGACCCTCACTCTGGGGCCAACGTCCTGACTTTC
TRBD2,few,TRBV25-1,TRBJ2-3,CASSKIAGAPDTQYF,TGTGCCAGCAGTAAAATAGCGGGGGCCCCAGATACGCAGTATTTT
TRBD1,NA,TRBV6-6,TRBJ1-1,CASSMTGEGTEAFF,TGTGCCAGCAGCATGACAGGGGAGGGCACTGAAGCTTTCTTT
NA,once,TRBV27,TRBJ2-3,CASGRTGKDTQYF,TGTGCCAGCGGCCGAACTGGGAAGGATACGCAGTATTTT
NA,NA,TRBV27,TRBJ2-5,CASSLSSGTTKETQYF,TGTGCCAGCAGTTTATCGTCAGGTACCACCAAAGAGACCCAGTACTTC
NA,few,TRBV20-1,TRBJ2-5,CSARYGGQETQYF,TGCAGTGCTAGGTACGGTGGGCAAGAGACCCAGTACTTC
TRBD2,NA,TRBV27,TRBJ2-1,CASRVGASGYNEQFF,TGTGCCAGCAGAGTTGGGGCTAGCGGATACAATGAGCAGTTCTTC
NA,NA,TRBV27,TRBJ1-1,CASSPRLMAEAFF,TGTGCCAGCAGCCCTAGGCTTATGGCTGAAGCTTTCTTT
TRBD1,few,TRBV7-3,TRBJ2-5,CASSALGTAQETQYF,TGTGCCAGCAGCGCCCTCGGGACAGCACAAGAGACCCAGTACTTC
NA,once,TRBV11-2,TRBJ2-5,CASSPERGGETQYF,TGTGCCAGCAGCCCGGAGAGGGGGGGAGAGACCCAGTACTTC
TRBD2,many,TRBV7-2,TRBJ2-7,CASSLGLAGNYEQYF,TGTGCCAGTAGCTTAGGTCTAGCGGGAAACTACGAGCAGTACTTC
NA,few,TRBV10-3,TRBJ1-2,CAISTLSDGYTF,TGTGCCATCAGTACCCTCTCAGATGGCTACACCTTC
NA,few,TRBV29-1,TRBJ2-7,CSVGGGPHEQYF,TGCAGCGTTGGGGGTGGGCCCCACGAGCAGTACTTC
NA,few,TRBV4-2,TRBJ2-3,CASSQDFVGEGGRGDTQYF,TGTGCCAGCAGCCAAGATTTTGTGGGTGAGGGGGGGCGCGGAGATACGCAGTATTTT
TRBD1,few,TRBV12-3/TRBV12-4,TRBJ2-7,CASRGQGAAYEQYF,TGTGCCAGCAGGGGACAGGGCGCCGCTTACGAGCAGTACTTC
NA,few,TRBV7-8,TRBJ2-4,CASSLVTEPLAKNIQYF,TGTGCCAGCAGCTTAGTGACAGAACCGCTAGCCAAAAACATTCAGTACTTC
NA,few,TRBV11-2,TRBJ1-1,CASSLPRANTEAFF,TGTGCCAGCAGCTTACCCAGGGCGAACACTGAAGCTTTCTTT
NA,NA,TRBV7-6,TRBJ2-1,CASSYGGLYNEQFF,TGTGCCAGCAGCTATGGGGGGTTATACAATGAGCAGTTCTTC
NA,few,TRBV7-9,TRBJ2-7,CAIPGYSYEQYF,TGTGCCATCCCCGGGTACAGCTACGAGCAGTACTTC
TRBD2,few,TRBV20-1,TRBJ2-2,CSARVAGGPTGELFF,TGCAGTGCTAGAGTAGCGGGAGGGCCCACCGGGGAGCTGTTTTTT
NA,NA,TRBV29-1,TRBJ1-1,CSVEWTPEAFF,TGCAGCGTTGAGTGGACCCCTGAAGCTTTCTTT
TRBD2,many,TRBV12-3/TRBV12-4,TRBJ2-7,CASSLLAGDYEQYF,TGTGCCAGCAGTTTGTTAGCGGGGGACTACGAGCAGTACTTC
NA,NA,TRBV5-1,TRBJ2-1,CASSTPGLYEQFF,TGCGCCAGCAGCACCCCGGGACTCTATGAGCAGTTCTTC
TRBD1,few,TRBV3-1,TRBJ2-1,CASSQVDRGTHNEQFF,TGTGCCAGCAGCCAAGTAGACAGGGGGACCCACAATGAGCAGTTCTTC
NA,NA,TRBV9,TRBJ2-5,CASSVGGAPKTQYF,TGTGCCAGCAGCGTTGGGGGGGCGCCGAAGACCCAGTACTTC
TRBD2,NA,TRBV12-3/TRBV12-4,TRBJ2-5,CASSLGGSHGTQYF,TGTGCCAGCAGTTTAGGCGGGAGCCACGGGACCCAGTACTTC
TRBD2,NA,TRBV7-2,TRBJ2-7,CASSPFRGGTYEQYF,TGTGCCAGCAGCCCCTTTCGGGGGGGCACCTACGAGCAGTACTTC
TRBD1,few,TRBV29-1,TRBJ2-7,CSVRQGIDEQYF,TGCAGCGTAAGACAGGGCATTGACGAGCAGTACTTC
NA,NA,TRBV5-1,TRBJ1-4,CASSEGATNEKLFF,TGTGCCAGCAGTGAAGGGGCAACTAATGAAAAACTGTTTTTT
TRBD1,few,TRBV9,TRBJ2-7,CASSEGTGLTYEQYF,TGTGCCAGCAGCGAGGGGACAGGTCTCACCTACGAGCAGTACTTC
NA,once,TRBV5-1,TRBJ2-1,CASSTGPSVRNKQFF,TGCGCCAGCAGCACAGGCCCCTCGGTAAGGAATAAGCAGTTCTTC
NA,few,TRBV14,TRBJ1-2,CASSGTGVYGYTF,TGTGCCAGCAGCGGGACCGGGGTCTATGGCTACACCTTC
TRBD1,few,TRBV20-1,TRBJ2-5,CSARETGGGSRTQYF,TGCAGTGCTAGGGAAACAGGGGGTGGTTCACGGACCCAGTACTTC
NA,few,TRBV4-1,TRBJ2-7,CASSPLLNYEQYF,TGCGCCAGCAGCCCCCTACTTAACTACGAGCAGTACTTC
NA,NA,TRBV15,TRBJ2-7,CATSSGPSYEQYF,TGTGCCACCAGCAGCGGGCCCTCCTACGAGCAGTACTTC
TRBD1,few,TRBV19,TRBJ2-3,CASSISLGTASTDTQYF,TGTGCCAGTAGTATTTCTTTGGGGACAGCGTCCACAGATACGCAGTATTTT
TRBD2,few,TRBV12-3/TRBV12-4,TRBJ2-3,CASRSGLAGDTQYF,TGTGCCAGCAGGTCGGGACTAGCGGGAGATACGCAGTATTTT
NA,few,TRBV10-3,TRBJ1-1,CAISVDTRTEAFF,TGTGCCATCAGTGTCGACACTCGCACTGAAGCTTTCTTT
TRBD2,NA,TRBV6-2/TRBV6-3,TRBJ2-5,CASSYGAGGREQYF,TGTGCCAGCAGTTACGGAGCGGGGGGCCGGGAGCAGTACTTC